This note documents a single T cell receptor beta chain sequence. Its target is not known. These data are taken from a study of blood T cells in healthy people across ages. Together with a sample-barcoded 5' primer, a J-beta primer mix was included in a second PCR lasting roughly 6 to 12 cycles. One entry per CDR3 protein results from TCRdb running MiXCR on the 5' RACE reads. Of about 780,000 distinct CDR3 sequences listed, 46% were seen once; the top ten hold 15% to 20%. Extraction yielded at least 5 micrograms of total RNA per sample. Findings of the study overall: Shifts in expanded clonotypes may have been confounded by donor CMV status, which was unknown.

CDR1 and CDR2 from the germline V gene are SGHTA and FQGNSA. This CDR3 region has 15 residues. V was pared by 1 base and J by 5 bases, with 14 bases between. Input material: blood. This sequence originates from a man older than 75 in good health. V usage is TRBV7-2 and J usage is TRBJ2-5; D may be TRBD1 (7 bases). This CDR3 is CASSLEQGDLETQYF. As DNA, the CDR3 is TGTGCCAGCAGCTTAGAGCAGGGGGACTTGGAGACCCAGTACTTC.